The source of this TCR beta chain is a study of regulatory T cells in long-lasting Graves disease. Specified time point: persistent/refractory GD, antithyroid drugs over 5 years with positive TRAb. PBMC RNA served as the TCR library source. Combining iRepertoire HTBI primers with Arm-PCR of CDR3 regions, the authors built TCR beta libraries. Each CDR3 protein is one row after TCRdb ran MiXCR on the multiplex PCR reads. The table has some 430,000 distinct CDR3 sequences, roughly 21% seen once. This clonotype was counted many times. Its antigen remains unknown. Whole-study findings and limits: Compared with new cases, persistent Graves' patients showed reduced TCR diversity.

Material: peripheral blood mononuclear cells (PBMCs), obtained when the disease was refractory, from a patient treated with antithyroid drugs. The clonotype was recovered from a female donor with Graves disease.

CDR3 in DNA: TGTGCCAGCAGTCAAGACAGGGGTTCACCCCTCCACTTT. This encodes CASSQDRGSPLHF. The rearrangement joins TRBV12-3 or TRBV12-4 to TRBJ1-6, with 8 bases that match TRBD1. The CDR3 runs to 13 residues. V trimming: 5 bases; J trimming: 9 bases; junction bases outside the gene matches: 3.